This TCR beta chain was recovered during a study of human T cells and chemical hapten exposure. The overall study: Per-sample variation in TCR yield stemmed mainly from small pooled library volume differences.

Germline CDR1 and CDR2: SGHRS and YFSETQ. There are 15 residues in the CDR3. J was trimmed by 6 bases and V by 4 bases; bases with no gene match: 5. Each cDNA molecule in the library carried unique molecular identifiers. Authors' methods: TCRs per sample had a median of approximately 96,000 and ranged from roughly 23,224 to 700,000. TCRdb used MiXCR to reprocess the reads, holding one entry per CDR3 protein. The authors' filters were not applied to this entry. The sample comprises about 120,000 distinct CDR3 sequences, 8% to 9.5% of which are singletons, and roughly 1.5% rests with the top ten. A word on this clonotype: The target antigen is unknown.

Unfractionated whole blood was the source of the extracted total RNA. Study-wide results and limits: After DPC sensitization, TCRs above 1 in 1000 frequency showed no change.

J is TRBJ2-2 and V is TRBV5-1; 11 positions match TRBD2. The sequence came from a human donor in good health. Some clones in this sample may be carry-over from other donors' samples. The sample was whole blood. CDR3 loop: CASSPNSGGAGELFF. The CDR3 nucleotides are TGCGCCAGCAGCCCCAATAGCGGGGGGGCCGGGGAGCTGTTTTTT.